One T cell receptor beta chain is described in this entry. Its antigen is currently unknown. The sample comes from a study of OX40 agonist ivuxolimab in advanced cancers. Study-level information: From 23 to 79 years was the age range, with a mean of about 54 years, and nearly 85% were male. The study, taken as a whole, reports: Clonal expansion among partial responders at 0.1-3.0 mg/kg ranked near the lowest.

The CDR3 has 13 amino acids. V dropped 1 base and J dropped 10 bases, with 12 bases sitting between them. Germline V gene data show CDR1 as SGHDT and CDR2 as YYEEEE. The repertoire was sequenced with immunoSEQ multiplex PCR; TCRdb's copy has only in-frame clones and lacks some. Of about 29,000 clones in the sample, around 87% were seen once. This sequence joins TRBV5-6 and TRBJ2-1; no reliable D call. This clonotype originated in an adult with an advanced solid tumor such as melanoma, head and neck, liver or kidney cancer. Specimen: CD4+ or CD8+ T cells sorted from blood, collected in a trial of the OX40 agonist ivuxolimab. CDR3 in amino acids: CASSLYLRGEQFF. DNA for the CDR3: TGTGCCAGCAGCTTGTACTTGCGTGGCGAGCAGTTCTTC.